Following are 13 T cell receptor beta chains from one sample sequenced in a study of beta chain features in type 1 diabetes (dated by TCRdb to 2016 to 2019). Receptor libraries were prepared by the immunoSEQ multiplex PCR assay. The entire amount of isolated RNA was reverse transcribed using the High Capacity cDNA Reverse Transcription Kit, so the sequenced TCRB transcripts were expressed ones. As stored in TCRdb, this immuneACCESS dataset retains in-frame rearrangements with V and J assigned. A fraction of the clones does not appear; measured against another copy, unresolved V genes explain less than half of the discrepancy, and the remainder lacks a known reason. The sample profile shows 390,000 or so clones; around 13% of them were found once. Approximately 0.035% of the sample belongs to the ten largest clones. The sample comprised naive CD4+ T cells from blood. The cell subset or site tag for this specimen amounts to: true naive CD4+ T cells. These TCRs come from a man aged 25-45 years in good health.

The sample holds a few counts of this clone. The chain links TRBV7-2 to TRBJ1-5; no firm D call. The V end was cut by 6 bases, the J end by 2 bases, with 14 bases between. This CDR3 spans 15 amino acids. Germline V gene data show CDR1 as SGHTA and CDR2 as FQGNSA. The CDR3, as DNA: TGTGCCAGCAGTCAGCAGTCTGGGGGCAATCAGCCCCAGCATTTT. Translated, it gives CASSQQSGGNQPQHF.

The chain carries TRBV7-9 and TRBJ2-1; 11 bases agree with TRBD2. V was clipped by 6 bases and J by 9 bases; unmatched bases: 7. Germline V CDR1 and CDR2: SEHNR, FQNEAQ (reference sequence). CDR3 length equals 14 residues. The CDR3 loop reads CASSVAGGPGEQFF. The CDR3 DNA sequence: TGTGCCAGCAGTGTAGCGGGAGGGCCTGGTGAGCAGTTCTTC.

The rearrangement links TRBV27 to TRBJ1-1; a weak D match, TRBD1 (5 bases). Germline values: CDR1 MNHEY, CDR2 SMNVEV (reference sequence). V was shortened by 4 bases and J by 10 bases, with 13 bases between the two germline ends. The CDR3 extends over 12 amino acids. The CDR3 reads CASSSGGGRAFF. DNA of the CDR3: TGTGCCAGCAGTTCCGGGGGAGGGAGAGCTTTCTTT.

This clone was observed a handful of times. The V call is TRBV4-1, the J call TRBJ2-5, with D possibly matching TRBD2 (6 bases). The CDR3 spans 17 residues. The V end lost 0 bases, the J end lost 0 bases, and 14 bases lay between the germline ends. Looked up from germline, CDR1 is MGHRA and CDR2 is YSYEKL. CDR3 DNA: TGCGCCAGCAGCCAAGATGCGGAGGGAGTGTACCAAGAGACCCAGTACTTC. Its translation is CASSQDAEGVYQETQYF.

This clone turned up a few times. The rearrangement links TRBV2 to TRBJ2-7; D unclear. The V end was cut by 5 bases, the J end by 0 bases, with 14 bases between. Germline loops: CDR1 SNHLY, CDR2 FYNNEI. The CDR3 sequence is 15 residues long. CDR3 amino acids: CASSLLPGPSYEQYV. The CDR3 nucleotides read TGTGCCAGCAGTCTCTTACCTGGCCCCTCCTACGAGCAGTACGTC.

The chain couples TRBV7-3 to TRBJ2-3; 8 bases align to TRBD1. The V gene's germline CDR1 is SGHTA and CDR2 FQGTGA. This CDR3 is built from 13 residues. Unmatched junction bases numbered 12, after V lost 5 bases and J lost 14 bases. As DNA, the CDR3 is TGTGCCAGCAGCCCTCACCTGGGACAGGTTTCGTATTTT. Amino acid sequence: CASSPHLGQVSYF.

This clone was counted only a few times. V is TRBV9 and J is TRBJ2-2, with 11 bases identical to TRBD2. The CDR3 consists of 17 residues. Germline V gene data show CDR1 as SGDLS and CDR2 as YYNGEE. Trimming took 4 bases from V and 5 from J; bases not matched to a gene: 10. The CDR3, as DNA: TGTGCCAGCAGCCCCCGCCTACTAGCGGGAGTGACCGGGGAGCTGTTTTTT. Its translation is CASSPRLLAGVTGELFF.

Turning to this clone: This may arise from a read error, as a much more abundant clone is one base away. CDR3 loop: CASSLAWETQYF. The CDR3 DNA reads TGTGCCAGCAGCTTAGCATGGGAGACCCAGTACTTC. This sequence joins TRBV5-6 and TRBJ2-5; unclear D gene. The CDR3 extends over 12 amino acids. V was shortened by 2 bases and J by 5 bases, with 7 bases between the two germline ends. Germline V gene lookup returns CDR1 SGHDT and CDR2 YYEEEE.

The chain has TRBV14 and TRBJ2-1; 12 bases fit TRBD2. V shed 3 bases, J shed 9 bases, and the junction held 15 bases outside the gene matches. The CDR3 has 18 amino acids. In germline, CDR1 is SGHDN, CDR2 FVKESK. This CDR3 is CASSHTRTRLAGEREQFF. The CDR3 region has the DNA TGTGCCAGCAGCCACACTCGGACACGACTAGCGGGAGAACGTGAGCAGTTCTTC. The full variable domain, its missing parts supplied by reference TRBV14 and TRBJ2-1, is EAGVTQFPSHSVIEKGQTVTLRCDPISGHDNLYWYRRVMGKEIKFLLHFVKESKQDESGMPNNRFLAERTGGTYSTLKVQPAELEDSGVYFCASSHTRTRLAGEREQFFGPGTRLTVL.

The CDR3 DNA follows: TGTGCCAGCAGTGTGGAGGTGGAGACCCAGTACTTC. Translated, it gives CASSVEVETQYF. This chain uses TRBV2 with TRBJ2-5, with a tentative D call TRBD2 (5 bases). CDR1 is SNHLY, CDR2 FYNNEI, per germline. Trimming took 4 bases from V and 5 from J, leaving 8 bases between them. This CDR3 spans 12 amino acids.

The chain uses TRBV25-1 and TRBJ1-2; possible D gene TRBD1, 6 bases. V was cut by 10 bases and J by 3 bases, with 15 bases left in between. This CDR3 spans 13 amino acids. Germline values: CDR1 MGHDK, CDR2 SYGVNS. In DNA, the CDR3 is TGTGCCAACGGACAGCCTAAGGACTATGGCTACACCTTC. Translating it yields CANGQPKDYGYTF.

The chain combines TRBV7-2 with TRBJ2-1, with D hard to call. Germline CDR1 reads SGHTA; CDR2 reads FQGNSA. This CDR3 has 13 amino acids. Trimming shortened V by 3 bases and J by 10 bases, and 13 bases separated the two germline ends. CDR3 DNA sequence: TGTGCCAGCAGCTTCGGTTATCGGAGCGAGCAGTTCTTC. It is translated as CASSFGYRSEQFF.

This clone appeared a few times. The chain is built from TRBV15 and TRBJ1-6; 7 nucleotides agree with TRBD1. This CDR3 has 15 amino acids. The germline V gene has CDR1 LNHNV and CDR2 YYDKDF (reference sequence). Trimming took 1 base from V and 11 from J; bases not matched to a gene: 8. This CDR3 is CATSRARDSFTPLHF. Written as DNA, the CDR3 is TGTGCCACCAGCAGAGCGCGGGACAGCTTTACACCCCTCCACTTT. The full variable domain, with the rest looked up from reference TRBV15 and TRBJ1-6, is DAMVIQNPRYQVTQFGKPVTLSCSQTLNHNVMYWYQQKSSQAPKLLFHYYDKDFNNEADTPDNFQSRRPNTSFCFLDIRSPGLGDTAMYLCATSRARDSFTPLHFGNGTRLTVT.